This paragraph covers one TCR beta chain sequence. This sample was taken from a study of glioma-infiltrating T cells after dendritic cell vaccination. V was shortened by 7 bases and J by 6 bases, with 15 bases between the two germline ends. This CDR3 is built from 13 residues. Germline values: CDR1 ENHRY, CDR2 SYGVKD. TCRdb keeps only in-frame clones here, not all; method: immunoSEQ multiplex PCR. The sample consists of about 73,000 clones, around 79% of them appearing once. Sequencing was performed on blood, taken before dendritic cell vaccination. The sequence was obtained from a human donor with glioblastoma. V gene TRBV10-3 combines with J gene TRBJ2-5; possibly TRBD2 for D (6 bases). Here the CDR3 DNA reads TGTGCCATCAAAGACGGGGCGGGAAAGACCCAGTACTTC. Protein sequence: CAIKDGAGKTQYF.